These 13 T cell receptor beta chains were all obtained from the same sample, sequenced in a study of blood T cell repertoires in COVID-19. Data came from immunoSEQ multiplex PCR; TCRdb stores just in-frame clones and leaves some out. The sample holds 85,000 to 95,000 clones, roughly 90% seen once. The sequencing sample was made of peripheral blood. These receptors were collected from a man in his sixties with COVID-19, enrolled during active disease.

This clone was seen a few times. The CDR3 is CASSLSGGGYYEQYF. Here the CDR3 DNA reads TGCGCCAGCAGCTTGAGCGGGGGAGGTTACTACGAGCAGTACTTC. V and J are TRBV5-1 and TRBJ2-7; 8 bases fit TRBD2. CDR3 size: 15 residues. Trimming cost V 1 base and J 3 bases; bases outside gene matches: 6. Germline V gene sequence: CDR1 SGHRS, CDR2 YFSETQ.

The chain is built from TRBV19 and TRBJ1-2; TRBD1 matches at 10 bases. With V trimmed by 6 bases and J by 5 bases, 3 bases remained unmatched. The CDR3 is 13 residues long. CDR1 and CDR2 (germline): LNHDA, SQIVND (reference sequence). The CDR3 here is CASRGQGRYGYTF. The CDR3 DNA reads as TGTGCCAGTAGGGGACAGGGGAGGTATGGCTACACCTTC.

The rearrangement links TRBV4-1 to TRBJ2-7, with D maybe TRBD2 (5 bases). Germline CDR1 is MGHRA and CDR2 is YSYEKL. With 1 base removed from V and 8 bases from J, the gap between germline ends came to 12 bases. There are 13 residues in the CDR3. The chain's CDR3 is CASSQVYGDKQYF. CDR3 nucleotide sequence: TGCGCCAGCAGCCAAGTGTACGGGGATAAGCAGTACTTC.

This sequence joins TRBV29-1 and TRBJ2-1; maybe TRBD2 (5 bases). CDR1 is SQVTM and CDR2 is ANQGSEA in the germline V gene. Trimming removed 3 bases from V and 7 bases from J, with 13 bases in between. The CDR3 sequence is 13 residues long. The CDR3: CSVDGESWNEQFF. The CDR3 nucleotides read TGCAGCGTTGATGGGGAGTCGTGGAATGAGCAGTTCTTC.

V usage is TRBV6-5 and J usage is TRBJ2-1, with D unresolved. This CDR3 is built from 14 residues. Germline V gene sequence: CDR1 MNHEY, CDR2 SVGAGI. The V and J ends lost 4 bases and 4 bases respectively, with 11 bases between them. The CDR3 spells CASSLAIEYNEQFF. The DNA for the CDR3 is TGTGCCAGCAGTTTAGCCATCGAGTACAATGAGCAGTTCTTC.

This clone was observed a single time. V gene TRBV29-1 combines with J gene TRBJ1-1; unclear D gene. The CDR3 is made up of 13 amino acids. The V end lost 2 bases, the J end lost 3 bases, and 10 bases lay between the germline ends. The germline V gene has CDR1 SQVTM and CDR2 ANQGSEA. CDR3 sequence reads: CSVEKGRDTEAFF. The CDR3 coding sequence is TGCAGCGTTGAAAAAGGCCGGGACACTGAAGCTTTCTTT.

The V gene is TRBV7-3, the J gene TRBJ2-3, with D possibly TRBD2 on 6 matching bases. The ends were cut back, 5 bases at V and 0 bases at J, with 15 bases in the middle. Germline-derived CDR1 and CDR2 are SGHTA and FQGTGA. The CDR3 totals 16 residues. CDR3 sequence: CASSDPGGKSTDTQYF. In nucleotides, the CDR3 is TGTGCCAGCAGCGACCCCGGCGGGAAGAGCACAGATACGCAGTATTTT.

The genes are TRBV7-8 and TRBJ1-1, with TRBD1 identical over 7 bases. V was pared by 3 bases and J by 11 bases, with 9 bases of the junction left unmatched. Germline-derived CDR1 and CDR2 are SGHVS and FQNEAQ. The CDR3 covers 13 residues. The CDR3 bases are TGTGCCAGCAGCTTGATCCCCACAGGGGTGGCTTTCTTT. Translated, it gives CASSLIPTGVAFF.

This chain connects TRBV30 to TRBJ2-1; tentatively, D is TRBD2 (6 bases). Per germline, CDR1 GTSNPN and CDR2 SVGIG (reference sequence). This CDR3 spans 17 amino acids. Trimming shortened V by 4 bases and J by 1 base, and 20 bases separated the two germline ends. The CDR3 bases are TGTGCCTGGAAAAAGCCCGGGGGAGTAATGTCCTACAATGAGCAGTTCTTC. It translates to CAWKKPGGVMSYNEQFF.

The chain has TRBV10-3 and TRBJ1-2; a weak D match, TRBD1 (6 bases). V lost 3 bases and J lost 7, with 12 bases in between. The length of the CDR3 is 13 residues. Per germline, CDR1 ENHRY and CDR2 SYGVKD. The CDR3 bases are TGTGCCATCAGTGATTCCCAACAGGGTGGCTACACCTTC. It codes for CAISDSQQGGYTF.

The V and J genes are TRBV24-1 and TRBJ1-5; 9 bases map to TRBD1. The length of the CDR3 is 15 residues. V shed 3 bases, J shed 6 bases, and the junction held 5 bases outside the gene matches. Germline CDR1 and CDR2: KGHDR and SFDVKD. CDR3 region: CATSDPGQGTQPQHF. DNA for the CDR3: TGTGCCACCAGTGATCCAGGACAGGGGACTCAGCCCCAGCATTTT.

This chain's CDR3 is CAISESATGELFF. As DNA, the CDR3 is TGTGCCATCAGTGAGTCGGCCACCGGGGAGCTGTTTTTT. This chain connects TRBV10-3 to TRBJ2-2, with D unclear. The CDR3 length is 13 residues. Germline V CDR1 and CDR2: ENHRY, SYGVKD. V was pared by 0 bases and J by 4 bases, with 3 bases between.

The chain has TRBV5-1 and TRBJ2-5; 10 bases match TRBD2. The V segment lost 0 bases and the J segment 5 bases; nucleotides outside the gene matches: 10. Germline values: CDR1 SGHRS, CDR2 YFSETQ. There are 17 residues in the CDR3. The DNA of the CDR3 is TGCGCCAGCAGCTTGGGGCCGCTAGCGGGAGTTGGGGAGACCCAGTACTTC. Translated, it gives CASSLGPLAGVGETQYF.